This T cell receptor beta chain was profiled in a study of PD-1 blockade in classical Hodgkin lymphoma (dated by TCRdb to 2019 to 2021). Regarding the research as a whole: Nivolumab dosing was 3 mg/kg intravenously every 2 weeks, continuing until either disease progression or unacceptable toxicity. A peripheral blood immune signature of response to PD-1 blockade in classical Hodgkin lymphoma was defined using TCR beta sequencing and CyTOF. Summary of the overall study and its limitations: Trial patients with a complete response had baseline diversity similar to that of newly diagnosed patients, while partial responders and progressors had significantly lower diversity. Lower diversity was observed in patients in whom nivolumab was started less than 1 year after ASCT, and these patients were excluded from later analyses so that confounding by immune reconstitution would be avoided. The study was restricted to a single clinical trial cohort, and the causes of repertoire differences, possibly disease activity or prior therapy, were left undefined. Baseline TCR diversity was reported as lower in newly diagnosed patients than in healthy donors, and lower still in relapsed/refractory patients. CD4+ but not CD8+ TCR diversity rose significantly by C4D1 (p=0.0027 vs p=0.16), most apparent in complete responders (p=0.02).

Trimming removed 2 bases from V and 4 bases from J; the gene matches leave 3 bases unexplained. The CDR3 measures 14 amino acids from cysteine to phenylalanine. Only the CDR3 region is kept as DNA, spanning 42 bases read in frame from base 1. Per the germline V gene (reference sequence), WNHNN is the CDR1 and SYGVQD is the CDR2. The time point label on this specimen signifies: cycle 4 day 1 (C4D1), after less than 7 weeks of nivolumab. Relapse after autologous stem cell transplantation had occurred in all trial patients, and cohorts A, B and C were distinguished by prior brentuximab vedotin exposure. A Miltenyi CD4+ T cell isolation kit was used for magnetic negative selection to purify CD4+ T cells from thawed PBMCs. The trial cohort included more than 55 patients with relapsed/refractory classical Hodgkin lymphoma, and each patient had a best overall response of complete response, partial response or progressive disease. In the multi-cohort phase II CheckMate 205 trial, trial patients received single-agent nivolumab. An independent review committee assessed best overall response by applying the 2007 International Working Group response criteria. Trial PBMCs were collected just before the start of nivolumab (C1D1) and during therapy at cycle 2 day 1 and cycle 4 day 1. Peripheral blood was collected in 8 mL Vacutainer Cell Preparation Tubes, from which PBMCs were isolated by centrifugation and then cryopreserved. Purified CD4+ and CD8+ fractions were prepared only for cases where an additional PBMC sample was available. Magnetically labelled cells were removed on LS columns in a quadroMACS separator, and the flow-through was retained as the purified fraction.

This clone was counted once. The target of this receptor is not known. Base qualities are not recorded, but no much larger clone differs from it by a single base. The Qiagen DNeasy kit was used to extract genomic DNA from unsorted PBMCs and from the negatively selected CD4+ and CD8+ fractions. TCR beta CDR3 regions were amplified by immunoSEQ multiplex PCR using primers annealing to V and J segments. A synthetic immune receptor repertoire was used to minimize amplification bias, and remaining bias was computationally removed after sequencing. The source study handled its data this way. Repertoire diversity was quantified as the Shannon entropy index using custom Python scripts. Unsorted, CD4+ and CD8+ repertoires were analyzed separately, except for combined analyses in which CD4+ and CD8+ sequences were merged in silico. Clonal expansion was defined as at least a 2-fold frequency increase after treatment relative to C1D1, with a pseudocount of 0.5 for undetected baseline clones. Clones with 0 or 1 copy at C1D1 were classified as singleton clones, and clones with 2 or more copies were classified as non-singleton clones. Clones expanded in unsorted samples were labelled as CD4+, CD8+ or unknown by matching protein sequences in sorted samples from the same patient. Wilcoxon tests on paired samples were used to test diversity changes from C1D1 to C4D1. The clones in this table, taken by TCRdb from immuneACCESS, are in-frame only. Not every clone is retained; where verified, under half of the shortfall comes from an unresolved V gene, and the cause of the rest is unknown. The V and J calls and clone size are taken from that table; D and trimming were inferred from the DNA. The table for this sample lists about 27,000 clones; around 85% of them were counted only once. The leading ten clones occupy more than 2% of the sample.

The receptor was isolated from a human donor with classical Hodgkin lymphoma. The specimen was CD4+ T cells from blood, collected before the fourth cycle of nivolumab. The V and J segments used are TRBV10-1 and TRBJ2-7, and 9 junctional nucleotides match TRBD1. The nucleotides read TGCGCCAGCAGTGAGGTGACAGGGGGATACGAGCAGTACTTC. Its product reads: CASSEVTGGYEQYF.